This TCR beta chain was recorded in a study of OX40 agonist ivuxolimab in advanced cancers. As for the study in general: Dose-escalation patients suffered from hepatocellular carcinoma, melanoma, renal cell or head and neck cancer. A history of anti-PD-1, anti-PD-L1 or anti-CTLA-4 therapy was acceptable, and roughly 40% had some. Study findings and constraints: In the expanded peripheral T cells, antigen specificity was never determined. The authors also found low normalized T-cell clonal expansion in some nonresponders.

CDR3 length equals 15 residues. Germline V gives CDR1 SGDLS, CDR2 YYNGEE. V was shortened by 0 bases and J by 3 bases, with 13 bases between the two germline ends. This clone has only one observation. The antigen remains undetermined. Clones were read by immunoSEQ multiplex PCR, and TCRdb kept only the in-frame ones, dropping some. The table shows 20,000 to 25,000 clones, with approximately 90% occurring only once. The TCR was taken from an adult with an advanced solid tumor such as melanoma, head and neck, liver or kidney cancer. The specimen was CD4+ or CD8+ T cells sorted from blood, collected in a trial of the OX40 agonist ivuxolimab. This chain joins TRBV9 and TRBJ2-7; D tentatively reads TRBD1 or TRBD2 (5 bases each). Here the CDR3 reads CASSVGGSHFYEQYF. The CDR3 DNA sequence: TGTGCCAGCAGCGTAGGGGGGTCTCACTTCTACGAGCAGTACTTC.